This T cell receptor beta chain was obtained from a study of primary melanoma T cells and metastatic recurrence. The CDR3 consists of 17 residues. Germline V gene lookup returns CDR1 LNHDA and CDR2 SQIVND (reference sequence). The ends were cut back, 1 base at V and 0 bases at J, with 13 bases in the middle. Sequenced by immunoSEQ multiplex PCR; TCRdb stores in-frame clones only, minus some. The table lists over 300 clones, approximately 90% of them singletons. Sequencing was performed on melanoma tumor tissue. This chain connects TRBV19 to TRBJ2-1; the D is unclear. The receptor was derived from a human donor with melanoma. CDR3 DNA sequence: TGTGCCAGTAGTATAGGAGGTAATTTTCACTCCTACAATGAGCAGTTCTTC. This sequence encodes CASSIGGNFHSYNEQFF. The complete variable domain, with remaining parts taken from reference TRBV19 and TRBJ2-1, reads DGGITQSPKYLFRKEGQNVTLSCEQNLNHDAMYWYRQDPGQGLRLIYYSQIVNDFQKGDIAEGYSVSREKKESFPLTVTSAQKNPTAFYLCASSIGGNFHSYNEQFFGPGTRLTVL.